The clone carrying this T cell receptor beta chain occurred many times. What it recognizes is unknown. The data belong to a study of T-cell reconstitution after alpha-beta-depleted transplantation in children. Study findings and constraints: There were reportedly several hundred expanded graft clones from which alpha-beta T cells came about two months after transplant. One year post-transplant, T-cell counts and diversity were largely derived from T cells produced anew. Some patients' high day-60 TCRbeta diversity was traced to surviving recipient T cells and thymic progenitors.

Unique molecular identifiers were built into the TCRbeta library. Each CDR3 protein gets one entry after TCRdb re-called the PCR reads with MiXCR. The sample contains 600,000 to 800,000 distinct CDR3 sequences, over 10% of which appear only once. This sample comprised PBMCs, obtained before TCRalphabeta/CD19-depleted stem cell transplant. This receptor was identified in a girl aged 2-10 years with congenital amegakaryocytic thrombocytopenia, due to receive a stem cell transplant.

The CDR3 reads CASSPSGGNTGELFF. The CDR3 DNA reads as TGTGCCAGCAGTCCTAGCGGGGGGAACACCGGGGAGCTGTTTTTT. The chain recombines TRBV12-3 or TRBV12-4 with TRBJ2-2; 10 positions agree with TRBD2. This CDR3 is 15 amino acids long. With 5 bases clipped from V and 1 base from J, the junction kept 1 base outside the gene matches.